This T cell receptor beta chain was identified in a study of blood T cell repertoires in COVID-19. Produced via immunoSEQ multiplex PCR; TCRdb's table is partial and in-frame only. In the table there are roughly 400,000 clones, roughly 90% of which are singletons. With 1 base removed from V and 4 bases from J, the gap between germline ends came to 12 bases. CDR3 length equals 15 residues. Germline CDR1 is KGHDR and CDR2 is SFDVKD. This clone turned up a few times. Which cohort a participant joined came from the clinical history participants gave. The sequence derives from a woman between 25 and 40 years old who had recovered from COVID-19. The chain has TRBV24-1 and TRBJ1-2; possible D gene TRBD1, 6 bases. Material for sequencing was PBMCs or T cells enriched from blood (not recorded which). In DNA form, the CDR3 reads TGTGCCACCAGTGATTTAAGGGCAGGGGTCTATGGCTACACCTTC. Residues: CATSDLRAGVYGYTF.